This T cell receptor (beta chain) was profiled in a study of PD-1 blockade in classical Hodgkin lymphoma. Study-wide results and caveats: Reports described newly diagnosed patients as having lower baseline TCR diversity than healthy donors. Diversity in CD4+ TCRs, unlike that measured in CD8+ TCRs, had risen significantly by C4D1. Exclusion was the outcome for patients who began nivolumab under 1 year after ASCT.

Some clones are missing from TCRdb's copy, which holds only in-frame ones; the method was immunoSEQ multiplex PCR. This sample has more than 95,000 clones, with approximately 89% found just once. Trimming cost V 5 bases and J 3 bases; bases outside gene matches: 7. The CDR3 is 16 amino acids. The V gene's germline CDR1 is SEHNR and CDR2 FQNEAQ (reference sequence). Note on this clone: Its antigen is as yet unknown.

As to time point: cycle 4 day 1 (C4D1), after 5 to 7 weeks of nivolumab. Relapse was seen in all patients after autologous stem cell transplantation, and brentuximab vedotin exposure was variable. Best outcomes ranged across complete response, partial response and progressive disease. The chain carries TRBV7-9 and TRBJ2-1, with 10 bases that match TRBD2. The clonotype was recovered from a human donor with classical Hodgkin lymphoma. The sequences come from peripheral blood mononuclear cells (PBMCs), collected before the fourth cycle of nivolumab. The CDR3 DNA sequence: TGTGCCAGCAGCAAAGCTAGCGGGAGAGACTACAATGAGCAGTTCTTC. Its translation is CASSKASGRDYNEQFF. Full variable domain (rest looked up from reference TRBV7-9 and TRBJ2-1): DTGVSQNPRHKITKRGQNVTFRCDPISEHNRLYWYRQTLGQGPEFLTYFQNEAQLEKSRLLSDRFSAERPKGSFSTLEIQRTEQGDSAMYLCASSKASGRDYNEQFFGPGTRLTVL.